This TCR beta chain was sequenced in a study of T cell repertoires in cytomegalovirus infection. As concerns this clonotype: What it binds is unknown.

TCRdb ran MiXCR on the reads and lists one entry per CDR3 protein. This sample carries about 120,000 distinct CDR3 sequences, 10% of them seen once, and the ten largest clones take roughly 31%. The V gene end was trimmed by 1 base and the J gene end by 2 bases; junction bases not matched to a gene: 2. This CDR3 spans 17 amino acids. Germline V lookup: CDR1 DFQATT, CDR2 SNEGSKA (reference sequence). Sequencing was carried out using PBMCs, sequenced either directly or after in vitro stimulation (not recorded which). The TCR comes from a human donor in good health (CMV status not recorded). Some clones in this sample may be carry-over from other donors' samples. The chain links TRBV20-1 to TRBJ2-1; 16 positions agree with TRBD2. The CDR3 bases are TGCAGTGCTAGAGGGGGGACTAGCGGGAGGGCCTACAATGAGCAGTTCTTC. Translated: CSARGGTSGRAYNEQFF.